Many counts were recorded for the clone carrying this T cell receptor beta chain. Its antigen is not known. CDR1 is DFQATT, CDR2 SNEGSKA, per germline (reference sequence). This CDR3 comprises 11 residues. The sample originates from a study of T cell repertoires in cytomegalovirus infection. Looking at the study overall: Public TCR beta signatures indicated both CMV infection and matching HLA type.

Findings and limits, study-wide: Using cumulative public TCR beta family frequency, the authors identified those who carried CMV together with the relevant HLA.

A single record per CDR3 protein comes from TCRdb applying MiXCR to the reads. In the table there are 400,000 to 550,000 distinct CDR3 sequences, over 9% of which are singletons. This sequence originates from a human donor in good health (CMV status not recorded). Some clones in this sample may be carry-over from other donors' samples. The V and J genes are TRBV20-1 and TRBJ2-3; D is uncertain. Specimen: PBMCs. The CDR3 here is CSPQKADTQYF. The CDR3 coding sequence is TGCAGCCCTCAGAAGGCAGATACGCAGTATTTT.